What follows are 21 T cell receptor beta chains derived from one specimen sequenced in a study of cytomegalovirus exposure and HLA in healthy donors. Primers included in the PCR were 60 Vbeta and 13 Jbeta primers. Sequencing used immunoSEQ multiplex PCR; TCRdb keeps in-frame clones, though not all of them. The data hold about 200,000 clones, with roughly 85% observed a single time. Sequenced input: PBMCs. The receptors originated from a woman aged 45-65 years in good health and CMV-seronegative.

The rearrangement links TRBV9 to TRBJ2-2; 8 positions agree with TRBD2. In germline, CDR1 is SGDLS, CDR2 YYNGEE. CDR3 length: 15 residues. After removal of 0 bases from V and 7 bases from J, the junction contained 5 bases not matched to a gene. The CDR3 nucleotides read TGTGCCAGCAGCGTAGCCGCGGGGGGCGGCGGGGAGCTGTTTTTT. It encodes CASSVAAGGGGELFF. Variable domain in full (rest from reference TRBV9 and TRBJ2-2): DSGVTQTPKHLITATGQRVTLRCSPRSGDLSVYWYQQSLDQGLQFLIQYYNGEERAKGNILERFSAQQFPDLHSELNLSSLELGDSALYFCASSVAAGGGGELFFGEGSRLTVL.

The V and J genes are TRBV5-4 and TRBJ2-3; 9 nucleotides line up with TRBD2. CDR3 length: 18 amino acids. Germline CDR1 reads SGHNT; CDR2 reads YYREEE (reference sequence). The V and J ends lost 0 bases and 3 bases, in that order; junction bases with no gene match: 11. CDR3 in amino acids: CASSLVRGGRALTDTQYF. Written as DNA, the CDR3 is TGTGCCAGCAGCTTGGTGAGAGGCGGGAGGGCCTTAACAGATACGCAGTATTTT.

CDR3 region: CASSPNRDTEAFF. The CDR3 nucleotides read TGTGCCAGCTCACCTAACAGGGACACTGAAGCTTTCTTT. This chain connects TRBV18 to TRBJ1-1; tentative D call: TRBD1 (6 bases). From germline, CDR1 is KGHSH and CDR2 LQKENI. The germline V and J ends were trimmed by 3 bases and 3 bases, with 8 bases remaining between them. The CDR3 sequence is 13 residues long.

This rearrangement joins TRBV4-2 to TRBJ2-5, with TRBD2 matching over 9 bases. The CDR3 has 16 amino acids. The germline V gene has CDR1 LGHNA and CDR2 YNFKEQ. The V gene end was trimmed by 2 bases and the J gene end by 4 bases; junction bases not matched to a gene: 8. The CDR3 region is CASSQPSGEGRETQYF. The CDR3 nucleotides are TGTGCCAGCAGCCAACCTAGCGGGGAGGGGCGAGAGACCCAGTACTTC.

This chain uses TRBV7-2 with TRBJ2-5; weak D call: TRBD1 (5 bases). The end of the DNA aligns better with TRBJ2-7, so the J call may be wrong. This CDR3 has 15 amino acids. Germline-derived CDR1 and CDR2 are SGHTA and FQGNSA. CDR3 nucleotides: TGTGCCAGCAGCTTATGGCGGCAGGGAACCTACGAGCAGTACTTC. It yields the protein CASSLWRQGTYEQYF.

The chain carries TRBV5-5 and TRBJ2-4; TRBD1 agrees at 8 bases. The CDR3 totals 13 residues. V dropped 7 bases and J dropped 9; count of bases not matched to a gene: 9. Looked up from germline, CDR1 is SGHKS and CDR2 is YYEKEE (reference sequence). The CDR3, as DNA: TGTGCCAGCGGACCATCGACAGGGGCCATTCAGTACTTC. Residues: CASGPSTGAIQYF.

The chain employs TRBV2 and TRBJ1-5; D is undetermined. Germline V lookup: CDR1 SNHLY, CDR2 FYNNEI. This CDR3 comprises 14 residues. The V and J ends lost 2 bases and 2 bases respectively, with 7 bases between them. CDR3 nucleotides: TGTGCCAGCAGTGAACAGATTGGCAATCAGCCCCAGCATTTT. Translation gives CASSEQIGNQPQHF.

CDR3 sequence (DNA): TGTGCCAGCAGCTTTTACAGGGCTGGAGAAAAACTGTTTTTT. This sequence encodes CASSFYRAGEKLFF. The gene calls are TRBV7-2 and TRBJ1-4, with D possibly TRBD1 on 6 matching bases. V was clipped by 3 bases and J by 8 bases, with 13 bases between them. This CDR3 region has 14 residues. CDR1 is SGHTA and CDR2 is FQGNSA in the germline V gene.

This clone showed up just once. The chain is built from TRBV11-2 and TRBJ2-5; possible D gene TRBD2, 5 bases. The last part of the DNA fits TRBJ2-7 better; the J call may be wrong. The CDR3 spans 14 residues. Germline V gene sequence: CDR1 SGHAT, CDR2 FQNNGV. The CDR3 sequence is CASSLSVGAYEQYF. The CDR3 DNA sequence: TGTGCCAGCAGCTTATCCGTGGGAGCATACGAGCAGTACTTC.

This clone came up a few times. The chain recombines TRBV30 with TRBJ1-1, with D possibly being TRBD1 (6 bases). The germline V gene has CDR1 GTSNPN and CDR2 SVGIG (reference sequence). CDR3 length: 14 residues. V lost 4 bases and J lost 1, with 13 bases in between. The CDR3 DNA sequence: TGTGCCTGGATCCCCTGGACAGCGAACACTGAAGCTTTCTTT. It encodes CAWIPWTANTEAFF.

The chain carries TRBV18 and TRBJ1-1; D not resolved. Germline V gene sequence: CDR1 KGHSH, CDR2 LQKENI. V was cut by 3 bases and J by 1 base, with 12 bases left in between. The CDR3 length is 15 residues. CDR3 coding DNA: TGTGCCAGCTCACCCTATAATCCGGGGAACACTGAAGCTTTCTTT. Translated, it gives CASSPYNPGNTEAFF.

The DNA for the CDR3 is TGTGCCAGCTCACCACCTCGAGCGGGGACCTACAATGAGCAGTTCTTC. Translated: CASSPPRAGTYNEQFF. V usage is TRBV18 and J usage is TRBJ2-1; 7 bases agree with TRBD2. This CDR3 contains 16 residues. The trim removed 0 bases at V and 2 bases at J, leaving 4 bases unmatched. Germline V gives CDR1 KGHSH, CDR2 LQKENI.

This chain connects TRBV6-1 to TRBJ1-2; no clear D gene. V was cut by 1 base and J by 8 bases, with 8 bases left in between. The CDR3 spans 12 residues. The germline V gene encodes CDR1 MNHNS and CDR2 SASEGT. Written as DNA, the CDR3 is TGTGCCAGCAGTGAAGGCTGGCGGGGCTACACCTTC. Its translation is CASSEGWRGYTF.

The chain has TRBV7-9 and TRBJ2-4, with 8 positions matching TRBD2. This CDR3 is 17 amino acids long. Per the germline V gene, CDR1 is SEHNR and CDR2 is FQNEAQ (reference sequence). With 1 base clipped from V and 6 bases from J, the junction kept 11 bases outside the gene matches. CDR3 sequence reads: CASSLGGRGGLGNIQYF. In DNA, the CDR3 is TGTGCCAGCAGCTTAGGAGGTCGAGGGGGACTAGGAAACATTCAGTACTTC. Full variable domain (remainder filled in from reference TRBV7-9 and TRBJ2-4): DTGVSQNPRHKITKRGQNVTFRCDPISEHNRLYWYRQTLGQGPEFLTYFQNEAQLEKSRLLSDRFSAERPKGSFSTLEIQRTEQGDSAMYLCASSLGGRGGLGNIQYFGAGTRLSVL.

V gene TRBV6-6 combines with J gene TRBJ1-4, with D unclear. V dropped 5 bases and J dropped 7 bases, with 17 bases sitting between them. The CDR3 has 15 amino acids. Per the germline V gene, CDR1 is MNHNY and CDR2 is SVGAGI (reference sequence). The CDR3 region is CASSLSGIRSEKLFF. The DNA for the CDR3 is TGTGCCAGCAGTCTATCGGGGATTCGGAGTGAAAAACTGTTTTTT.

This rearrangement joins TRBV1 to TRBJ2-1; TRBD2 is the table's D call and was not checked against the DNA. TRBV1 constitutes a pseudogene. The CDR3 is made up of 19 amino acids. The CDR3 coding sequence is TGCACCAGCAGCCAAGAGGCCCGGCTGGACTACCCACTTGGGGATGAGCAGTTCTTC. Amino acids: CTSSQEARLDYPLGDEQFF.

The genes are TRBV4-3 and TRBJ1-1; D is unclear. Trimming took off 5 bases at V and 5 bases at J, with 15 bases between the two ends. The CDR3 consists of 14 residues. Germline V gene lookup returns CDR1 LGHNA and CDR2 YSLEER. CDR3 amino acids: CASSATLAGTEAFF. The CDR3 DNA is TGCGCCAGCAGCGCTACCTTGGCGGGAACTGAAGCTTTCTTT.

This clone is a singleton in its sample. The J gene is TRBJ2-7, the V gene TRBV18; 8 nucleotides agree with TRBD1. This CDR3 is 16 amino acids long. Germline V gene data show CDR1 as KGHSH and CDR2 as LQKENI. J gave up 5 bases and V 5 bases, and 14 bases lay outside the gene matches. In DNA form, the CDR3 reads TGTGCCAGCTCAACAGGACAGGGTCGGTTTTCCCACGAGCAGTACTTC. Translation gives CASSTGQGRFSHEQYF.

V usage is TRBV19 and J usage is TRBJ2-2; no firm D call. CDR1 and CDR2 from the germline V gene are LNHDA and SQIVND (reference sequence). The germline V and J ends were trimmed by 5 bases and 6 bases, with 10 bases remaining between them. This CDR3 region has 13 residues. CDR3 loop: CASSREYPGELFF. The DNA for the CDR3 is TGTGCCAGTAGTCGAGAGTACCCCGGGGAGCTGTTTTTT.

The V gene is TRBV13, the J gene TRBJ1-4; D ambiguous. V shed 6 bases and J shed 8 bases, with 16 bases lying between them. Germline assignment: CDR1 PRHDT and CDR2 FYEKMQ (reference sequence). This CDR3 has 14 residues. The CDR3, as DNA: TGTGCCAGCAGTCTTTTCAGGAATCAGGAAAAACTGTTTTTT. It is translated as CASSLFRNQEKLFF.

The chain uses TRBV28 and TRBJ1-5; possibly TRBD1 for D (5 bases). Trimming removed 5 bases from V and 11 bases from J, with 13 bases in between. This CDR3 contains 12 residues. Germline CDR1 MDHEN, CDR2 SYDVKM. The CDR3 coding sequence is TGTGCCAGCAGTCCAAACCCGGGGGCCCAGCATTTT. Translating it yields CASSPNPGAQHF.